The 2 T cell receptor beta chains below were found in one sample sequenced in a study of cytomegalovirus exposure and HLA in healthy donors. The primer mix had 60 Vbeta and 13 Jbeta primers. The method was immunoSEQ multiplex PCR; TCRdb's version includes in-frame clones alone and lacks a portion of them. The sample has approximately 170,000 clones, roughly 80% seen once. Sequencing was performed on PBMCs. The receptors were gathered from a woman aged 18-35 years in good health and CMV-seronegative.

The genes are TRBV7-8 and TRBJ1-1; 8 positions agree with TRBD1. CDR3 size: 15 residues. The germline CDR1 and CDR2 sequences are SGHVS and FQNEAQ. V dropped 3 bases and J dropped 0; count of bases not matched to a gene: 3. CDR3 in amino acids: CASSLHRGMNTEAFF. The CDR3 DNA reads as TGTGCCAGCAGCTTGCACAGGGGGATGAACACTGAAGCTTTCTTT.

The chain joins TRBV6-1 to TRBJ1-2; D unclear. The CDR3 consists of 13 residues. CDR1 and CDR2 (germline): MNHNS, SASEGT. Trimming left V 6 bases short and J 4 bases short, with 12 bases between. The CDR3 protein is CASSPRGSYGYTF. CDR3 nucleotides: TGTGCCAGCAGCCCCAGAGGGTCCTATGGCTACACCTTC.